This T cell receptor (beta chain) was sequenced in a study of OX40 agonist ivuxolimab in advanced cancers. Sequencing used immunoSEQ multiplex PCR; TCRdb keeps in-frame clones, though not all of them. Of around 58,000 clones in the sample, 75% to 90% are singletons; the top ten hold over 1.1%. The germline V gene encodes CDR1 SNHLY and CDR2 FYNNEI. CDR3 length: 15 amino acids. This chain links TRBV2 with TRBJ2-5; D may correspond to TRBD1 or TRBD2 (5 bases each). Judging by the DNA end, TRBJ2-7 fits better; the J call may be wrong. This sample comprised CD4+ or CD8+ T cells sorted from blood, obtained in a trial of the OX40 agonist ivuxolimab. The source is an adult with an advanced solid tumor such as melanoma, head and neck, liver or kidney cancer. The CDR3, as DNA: TGTGCCAGCAGTGAAGCTAAGGGGAGCTCCTACGAGCAGTACTTC. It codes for CASSEAKGSSYEQYF.